The rows below give T cell receptor beta chains drawn from one sample of a study of PD-1 blockade in classical Hodgkin lymphoma. Produced via immunoSEQ multiplex PCR; TCRdb's table is partial and in-frame only. The sample lists over 15,000 clones, about nine tenths occurring once. Sequenced here: peripheral blood mononuclear cells (PBMCs), sampled before the second cycle of nivolumab. Receptors originate from a human donor with classical Hodgkin lymphoma. CDR3s include the opening cysteine and the closing phenylalanine or tryptophan. A D gene is named only where the DNA matches it firmly.

j_call: TRBJ2-2
d_call: TRBD1
v_call: TRBV11-3
cdr3_aa: CASTGTGDTGELFF

j_call: TRBJ2-5
d_call: TRBD1
v_call: TRBV2
cdr3_aa: CASMGQGGETQYF

j_call: TRBJ1-1
d_call: NA
v_call: TRBV15
cdr3_aa: CATSRRRFVDVMNTEAFF

j_call: TRBJ2-7
d_call: TRBD1
v_call: TRBV11-2
cdr3_aa: CASSLGTGGYEQYF

j_call: TRBJ1-1
d_call: TRBD1
v_call: TRBV5-1
cdr3_aa: CASSFGAGTGEAFF

j_call: TRBJ2-7
d_call: TRBD2
v_call: TRBV7-9
cdr3_aa: CASSHSGGSYEQYF

j_call: TRBJ2-3
d_call: NA
v_call: TRBV9
cdr3_aa: CASSAGLGTQYF

j_call: TRBJ2-1
d_call: TRBD2
v_call: TRBV5-1
cdr3_aa: CASRYTSGGYNEQFF

j_call: TRBJ2-1
d_call: NA
v_call: TRBV5-1
cdr3_aa: CASSMDGYVGYNEQFF

j_call: TRBJ2-3
d_call: NA
v_call: TRBV5-1
cdr3_aa: CASSLNGQSTDTQYF

j_call: TRBJ2-1
d_call: NA
v_call: TRBV7-8
cdr3_aa: CASSPSPGTNNEQFF

j_call: TRBJ2-7
d_call: TRBD1
v_call: TRBV27
cdr3_aa: CASSLSFSRQGAYEQYF

j_call: TRBJ1-5
d_call: NA
v_call: TRBV5-1
cdr3_aa: CASSLGQSGNQPQHF

j_call: TRBJ2-1
d_call: TRBD1
v_call: TRBV14
cdr3_aa: CASSSRQGRSNEQFF

j_call: TRBJ1-2
d_call: NA
v_call: TRBV5-1
cdr3_aa: CASSFDTRYGYTF

j_call: TRBJ1-1
d_call: NA
v_call: TRBV5-1
cdr3_aa: CASSFQDSYTEAFF

j_call: TRBJ1-3
d_call: TRBD1
v_call: TRBV7-8
cdr3_aa: CASSLGDRGYTIYF

j_call: TRBJ2-5
d_call: NA
v_call: TRBV9
cdr3_aa: CASSDTSLQETQYF

j_call: TRBJ2-5
d_call: NA
v_call: TRBV19
cdr3_aa: CASSRSWPKETQYF

j_call: TRBJ1-5
d_call: NA
v_call: TRBV5-8
cdr3_aa: CASSTGLLPWDNQPQHF

j_call: TRBJ1-3
d_call: NA
v_call: TRBV9
cdr3_aa: CASSSPGPPGNTIYF

j_call: TRBJ2-5
d_call: NA
v_call: TRBV6-1
cdr3_aa: CASARGRVGLETQYF

j_call: TRBJ1-5
d_call: TRBD1
v_call: TRBV2
cdr3_aa: CASSLQGAGNQPQHF

j_call: TRBJ1-1
d_call: NA
v_call: TRBV29-1
cdr3_aa: CSAKGGTEAFF

j_call: TRBJ1-1
d_call: NA
v_call: TRBV5-5
cdr3_aa: CASSQSPGQNTEAFF

j_call: TRBJ2-5
d_call: NA
v_call: TRBV5-1
cdr3_aa: CASSLAGGPGRETQYF

j_call: TRBJ1-1
d_call: NA
v_call: TRBV7-9
cdr3_aa: CASSLGGVGNTEAFF

j_call: TRBJ1-1
d_call: NA
v_call: TRBV25-1
cdr3_aa: CASSISGVKPPRAFF

j_call: TRBJ1-2
d_call: NA
v_call: TRBV7-9
cdr3_aa: CASSLDWSFDYGYTF

j_call: TRBJ2-3
d_call: TRBD2
v_call: TRBV5-1
cdr3_aa: CASSVAAGGKRSTDTQYF

j_call: TRBJ1-3
d_call: NA
v_call: TRBV7-9
cdr3_aa: CASSFLGVTGNTIYF

j_call: TRBJ2-7
d_call: NA
v_call: TRBV7-9
cdr3_aa: CASSLEDITYEQYF

j_call: TRBJ2-7
d_call: TRBD2
v_call: TRBV5-1
cdr3_aa: CASSPGLAGGTYEQYF

j_call: TRBJ1-4
d_call: NA
v_call: TRBV6-1
cdr3_aa: CASQSNNEKLFF

j_call: TRBJ1-2
d_call: NA
v_call: TRBV20-1
cdr3_aa: CSPVSYGYTF

j_call: TRBJ2-3
d_call: NA
v_call: TRBV5-1
cdr3_aa: CASSLGVTSTDTQYF